This entry lists 24 T cell receptor beta chains sequenced from one sample in a study of cytomegalovirus exposure and HLA in healthy donors. PCR primers comprised 60 Vbeta and 13 Jbeta primers. The method was immunoSEQ multiplex PCR; TCRdb's version includes in-frame clones alone and lacks a portion of them. Here the sample spans about 110,000 clones, roughly 73% being singletons. The sample consisted of PBMCs. These TCRs come from a man aged 35 to 55 in good health and CMV-seronegative.

V and J are TRBV7-3 and TRBJ1-5; D is undetermined. Per the germline V gene, CDR1 is SGHTA and CDR2 is FQGTGA. CDR3 length equals 15 residues. V gave up 3 bases and J gave up 1 base, with 10 bases separating them. Here the CDR3 reads CASSFSGNSNQPQHF. For the CDR3, the DNA is TGTGCCAGCAGCTTCTCGGGTAACAGCAATCAGCCCCAGCATTTT.

The CDR3 is CASSLGDRGDTGELFF. CDR3 nucleotides: TGTGCCAGCAGCTTAGGGGACAGGGGAGACACCGGGGAGCTGTTTTTT. The chain carries TRBV11-3 and TRBJ2-2; 10 bases are a match to TRBD1. CDR1 and CDR2 from the germline V gene are SGHNT and YENEEA. V lost 1 base to trimming and J lost 3 bases; unmatched junction nucleotides: 2. The CDR3 has 16 residues.

This chain connects TRBV12-5 to TRBJ2-3, with a tentative D call TRBD2 (5 bases). The CDR3 covers 12 residues. Germline loops: CDR1 LGHNT, CDR2 FRNRAP. Trimming pared 4 bases from V and 8 bases from J, leaving 10 bases between. In DNA, the CDR3 is TGTGCTAGTGGTTCGGAGGCAGGTACGCAGTATTTT. This encodes CASGSEAGTQYF.

This clone has only a few counts. The CDR3 reads CSVEDLSPYGYTF. CDR3 coding DNA: TGCAGCGTTGAAGATCTTAGTCCCTATGGCTACACCTTC. The chain employs TRBV29-1 and TRBJ1-2; D unresolved. The CDR3 covers 13 residues. Trimming removed 0 bases from V and 4 bases from J, with 9 bases in between. Per germline, CDR1 SQVTM and CDR2 ANQGSEA.

The chain recombines TRBV5-1 with TRBJ2-5; 8 nucleotides match TRBD2. CDR3 length: 16 residues. Germline V gives CDR1 SGHRS, CDR2 YFSETQ. The junction had 8 bases not matched to a gene; V was cut back by 4 bases and J by 0 bases. The CDR3 region is CASSPSAGGYQETQYF. The CDR3 region has the DNA TGCGCCAGCAGCCCCTCCGCGGGGGGATACCAAGAGACCCAGTACTTC.

The chain joins TRBV28 to TRBJ2-7; the match to TRBD1 covers 10 bases. Per the germline V gene, CDR1 is MDHEN and CDR2 is SYDVKM. V lost 6 bases, J lost 5 bases, and 13 bases stayed unmatched. This CDR3 spans 16 amino acids. For the CDR3, the DNA is TGTGCCAGCAGCCCGCTCTTCCGGGACAGGGGTCACGAGCAGTACTTC. Its protein is CASSPLFRDRGHEQYF.

CDR3 protein: CASSLVQLAGGQETQYF. Written as DNA, the CDR3 is TGTGCCAGCAGCTTAGTACAGCTAGCGGGGGGCCAAGAGACCCAGTACTTC. This rearrangement joins TRBV11-2 to TRBJ2-5; TRBD2 aligns across 11 bases. This CDR3 spans 17 amino acids. In germline, CDR1 is SGHAT, CDR2 FQNNGV. The V gene end was trimmed by 1 base and the J gene end by 1 base; junction bases not matched to a gene: 5.

CDR3 DNA sequence: TGTGCCAGCAGCCGAACCCTACAGAGGAACACTGAAGCTTTCTTT. Translation: CASSRTLQRNTEAFF. The J gene is TRBJ1-1, the V gene TRBV7-2; D not resolved. CDR1 and CDR2 from the germline V gene are SGHTA and FQGNSA. The CDR3 loop spans 15 amino acids. V was cut by 5 bases and J by 1 base, with 14 bases left in between.

The chain links TRBV6-6 to TRBJ1-2, with D possibly being TRBD1 (5 bases). V lost 8 bases to trimming and J lost 5 bases, with 24 bases between them. This CDR3 comprises 16 residues. Germline V gene lookup returns CDR1 MNHNY and CDR2 SVGAGI (reference sequence). CDR3 sequence (DNA): TGTGCCAGCGGCAACGGGGGGGAATTTGGGCGGTATGGCTACACCTTC. It encodes CASGNGGEFGRYGYTF.

This clone has only a few counts. V is TRBV19 and J is TRBJ1-4; no definite D call. V shed 5 bases and J shed 0 bases, with 10 bases lying between them. The CDR3 totals 15 residues. Germline V gives CDR1 LNHDA, CDR2 SQIVND (reference sequence). The CDR3 DNA reads as TGTGCCAGTAGTGCCAGACACGCAACTAATGAAAAACTGTTTTTT. Amino acids: CASSARHATNEKLFF.

This rearrangement joins TRBV5-1 to TRBJ2-5, with TRBD2 matching over 12 bases. The germline gives CDR1 SGHRS, CDR2 YFSETQ. V dropped 6 bases and J dropped 7; count of bases not matched to a gene: 7. The CDR3 spans 14 residues. CDR3 region: CASTRTSGAPTQYF. As DNA, the CDR3 is TGCGCCAGCACCCGGACTAGCGGGGCACCGACCCAGTACTTC.

The V call is TRBV4-1, the J call TRBJ1-2; the D gene is possibly TRBD1 (6 bases). Germline V gene lookup returns CDR1 MGHRA and CDR2 YSYEKL. The CDR3 contains 17 residues. V was clipped by 0 bases and J by 4 bases, with 18 bases between them. CDR3 region: CASSQDIQGYSVYGYTF. In nucleotides, the CDR3 is TGCGCCAGCAGCCAAGATATACAGGGATACTCGGTCTATGGCTACACCTTC.

The chain combines TRBV7-2 with TRBJ1-6; tentative D call: TRBD1 (5 bases). The CDR3 totals 15 residues. V was pared by 6 bases and J by 13 bases, with 22 bases between. Per germline, CDR1 SGHTA and CDR2 FQGNSA. The CDR3 spells CASRAGGTQLNPLHF. As DNA, the CDR3 is TGTGCCAGCAGGGCGGGAGGGACCCAGCTCAATCCCCTCCACTTT.

The rearrangement joins TRBV5-1 to TRBJ2-6; D is ambiguous. V lost 1 base and J 4 bases, leaving 12 bases between the germline ends. The CDR3 spans 16 residues. Germline assignment: CDR1 SGHRS and CDR2 YFSETQ. The CDR3 is CASSLTATNGANVLTF. The CDR3 DNA sequence: TGCGCCAGCAGCTTGACAGCCACCAACGGGGCCAACGTCCTGACTTTC.

The chain carries TRBV6-1 and TRBJ1-2; 7 bases align to TRBD1. Germline values: CDR1 MNHNS, CDR2 SASEGT. Unmatched junction bases numbered 6, after V lost 6 bases and J lost 2 bases. CDR3 length: 14 residues. CDR3 sequence reads: CASRQTGNNYGYTF. CDR3 nucleotide sequence: TGTGCCAGCAGGCAGACAGGGAACAACTATGGCTACACCTTC.

CDR3 sequence (DNA): TGTGCCAGCATGATTGAGGCGGGGGGGAACATTCAGTACTTC. Translation gives CASMIEAGGNIQYF. This chain links TRBV6-1 with TRBJ2-4, with 9 bases aligning to TRBD2. Germline V gene sequence: CDR1 MNHNS, CDR2 SASEGT. Trimming removed 7 bases from V and 7 bases from J; junction bases left unmatched: 8. The CDR3 is 14 residues long.

The V and J genes are TRBV5-1 and TRBJ1-2; 10 nucleotides align to TRBD1. This CDR3 has 16 amino acids. Germline loops: CDR1 SGHRS, CDR2 YFSETQ. J lost 8 bases, V lost 4 bases, and 14 bases had no gene match. Here the CDR3 reads CASSLDYSGTGVGYTF. The CDR3 nucleotides read TGCGCCAGCAGCCTCGACTACTCCGGGACAGGGGTAGGCTACACCTTC.

This clone has just a few counts. This rearrangement joins TRBV7-9 to TRBJ1-2; 7 bases match TRBD1. Germline-derived CDR1 and CDR2 are SEHNR and FQNEAQ (reference sequence). With V trimmed by 5 bases and J by 2 bases, 11 bases remained unmatched. The length of the CDR3 is 16 residues. Written as DNA, the CDR3 is TGTGCCAGCAGCCCGACTGGGGGGACAGCAAACTATGGCTACACCTTC. Its protein is CASSPTGGTANYGYTF.

This clone occurred a few times. The rearrangement joins TRBV5-6 to TRBJ2-2; D perhaps matches TRBD1 (5 bases). Trimming cost V 4 bases and J 8 bases, with 12 bases left between them. This CDR3 spans 13 amino acids. Germline assignment: CDR1 SGHDT and CDR2 YYEEEE. CDR3 sequence: CASSLGDSGELFF. As DNA, the CDR3 is TGTGCCAGCAGCCTAGGGGATTCAGGGGAGCTGTTTTTT.

The chain joins TRBV7-2 to TRBJ1-2, with 7 bases identical to TRBD1. CDR3 length equals 13 residues. Per the germline V gene, CDR1 is SGHTA and CDR2 is FQGNSA. V lost 4 bases to trimming and J lost 8 bases; unmatched junction nucleotides: 7. CDR3 residues: CASSSPQGRGYTF. The CDR3 DNA reads TGTGCCAGCAGCTCGCCACAGGGGCGCGGCTACACCTTC.

The chain carries TRBV9 and TRBJ2-1; the match to TRBD2 covers 9 bases. Trimming cost V 0 bases and J 4 bases; bases outside gene matches: 2. The CDR3 runs to 15 residues. From germline, CDR1 is SGDLS and CDR2 YYNGEE. The CDR3 DNA sequence: TGTGCCAGCAGCGTAGATAGCGGGAGATACAATGAGCAGTTCTTC. This codes for CASSVDSGRYNEQFF.

The gene calls are TRBV7-6 and TRBJ2-5; 12 bases map to TRBD2. The CDR3 length is 16 residues. V was pared by 4 bases and J by 5 bases, with 8 bases of the junction left unmatched. The V gene's germline CDR1 is SGHVS and CDR2 FNYEAQ. The CDR3 DNA sequence: TGTGCCAGCAGCTCCCCTAGCGGGGGGGCCGGGGAGACCCAGTACTTC. Translated: CASSSPSGGAGETQYF. Full variable domain (missing parts from reference TRBV7-6 and TRBJ2-5): GAGVSQSPRYKVTKRGQDVALRCDPISGHVSLYWYRQALGQGPEFLTYFNYEAQQDKSGLPNDRFSAERPEGSISTLTIQRTEQRDSAMYRCASSSPSGGAGETQYFGPGTRLLVL.

Only one count was recorded for this clone. The genes are TRBV13 and TRBJ2-5; TRBD2 matches 8 bases. Losses at the gene ends were 2 bases for V and 11 bases for J; bases not matched to a gene: 13. Germline values: CDR1 PRHDT, CDR2 FYEKMQ (reference sequence). CDR3 length equals 15 residues. CDR3 nucleotides: TGTGCCAGCAGCTTACGGGGGGGCTCGCCGGGAGAGCAGTACTTC. It encodes CASSLRGGSPGEQYF.

The V call is TRBV4-1, the J call TRBJ1-2; possible D gene TRBD1, 6 bases. CDR3 size: 15 residues. Germline V lookup: CDR1 MGHRA, CDR2 YSYEKL. Trimming pared 4 bases from V and 4 bases from J, leaving 16 bases between. DNA of the CDR3: TGCGCCAGCAGCCTCACCCCCGAGGGGGTCTATGGCTACACCTTC. Protein: CASSLTPEGVYGYTF.